This TCR beta chain was sequenced for a study of cytomegalovirus exposure and HLA in healthy donors. In the study overall: Around 85 million unique TCRs from HLA-typed donors were held in an early data release.

General study findings and limits: A few chains tied to CMV proved CMV antigen-specific in vitro. One variant, a missense change in DCLRE1C, was linked in a later analysis to TCR beta V- and J-gene trimming. Looking again later, the authors saw that most CMV-associated TCR beta chains seemed HLA-restricted.

The PCR ran on 60 Vbeta and 13 Jbeta primers. Repertoires were generated with immunoSEQ multiplex PCR, while TCRdb's copy carries only in-frame clones and drops some. Of approximately 90,000 clones in the sample, over 60% were seen once. This clone was picked up one time. Its antigen is not known. The germline gives CDR1 MNHEY, CDR2 SVGAGI. The CDR3 is 13 amino acids. The J segment lost 2 bases and the V segment lost 8 bases, leaving 4 bases of the junction unmatched. Specimen: PBMCs. This chain uses TRBV6-5 with TRBJ1-2; 8 nucleotides line up with TRBD1. The TCR comes from a man in his thirties or forties in good health and CMV-seronegative. The CDR3 nucleotides are TGTGCCAGCGGACAGGGTTGGAACTATGGCTACACCTTC. Translated: CASGQGWNYGYTF.